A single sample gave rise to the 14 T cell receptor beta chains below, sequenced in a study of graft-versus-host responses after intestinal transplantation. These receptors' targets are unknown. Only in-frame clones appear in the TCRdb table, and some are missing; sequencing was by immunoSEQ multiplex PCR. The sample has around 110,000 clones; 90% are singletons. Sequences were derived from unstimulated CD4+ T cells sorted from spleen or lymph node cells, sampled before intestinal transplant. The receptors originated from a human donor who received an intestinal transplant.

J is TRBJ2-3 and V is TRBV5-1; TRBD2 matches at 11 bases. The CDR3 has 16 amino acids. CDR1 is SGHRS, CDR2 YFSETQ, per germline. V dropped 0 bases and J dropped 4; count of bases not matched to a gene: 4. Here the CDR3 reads CASSLVAGGPSDTQYF. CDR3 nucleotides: TGCGCCAGCAGCTTGGTAGCGGGAGGGCCCTCAGATACGCAGTATTTT.

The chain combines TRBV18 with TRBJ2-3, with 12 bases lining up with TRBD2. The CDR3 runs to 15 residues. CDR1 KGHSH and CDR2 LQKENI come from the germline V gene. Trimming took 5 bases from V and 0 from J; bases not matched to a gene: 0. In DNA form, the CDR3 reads TGTGCCAGCTCAGGGACTAGCGGGAGCACAGATACGCAGTATTTT. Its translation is CASSGTSGSTDTQYF.

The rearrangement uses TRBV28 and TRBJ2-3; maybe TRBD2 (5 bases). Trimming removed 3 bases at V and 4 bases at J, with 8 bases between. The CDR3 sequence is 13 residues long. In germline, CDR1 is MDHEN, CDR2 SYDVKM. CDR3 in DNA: TGTGCCAGCAGTTTGGCGGGCGCAGATACGCAGTATTTT. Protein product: CASSLAGADTQYF.

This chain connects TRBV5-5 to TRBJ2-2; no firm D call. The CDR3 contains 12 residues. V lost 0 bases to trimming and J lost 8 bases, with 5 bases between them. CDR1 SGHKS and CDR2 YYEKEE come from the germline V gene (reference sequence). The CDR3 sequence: CASSLGSGELFF. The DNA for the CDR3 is TGTGCCAGCAGCTTGGGTTCAGGGGAGCTGTTTTTT.

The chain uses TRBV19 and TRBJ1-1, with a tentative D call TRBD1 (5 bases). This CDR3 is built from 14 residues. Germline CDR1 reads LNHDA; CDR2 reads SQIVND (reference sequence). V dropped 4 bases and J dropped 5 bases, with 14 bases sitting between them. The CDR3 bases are TGTGCCAGTAGTACCGGACGGGGGGTAACTGAAGCTTTCTTT. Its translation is CASSTGRGVTEAFF.

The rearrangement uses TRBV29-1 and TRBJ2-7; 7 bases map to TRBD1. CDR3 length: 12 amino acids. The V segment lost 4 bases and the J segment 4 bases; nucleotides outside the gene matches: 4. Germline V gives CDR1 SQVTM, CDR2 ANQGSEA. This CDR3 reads CSVGLQGYEQYF. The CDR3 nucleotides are TGCAGCGTTGGCTTACAGGGGTACGAGCAGTACTTC.

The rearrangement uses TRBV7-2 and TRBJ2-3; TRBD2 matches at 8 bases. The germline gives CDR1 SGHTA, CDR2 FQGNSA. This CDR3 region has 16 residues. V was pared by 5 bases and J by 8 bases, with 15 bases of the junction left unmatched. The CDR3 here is CASSRREGGGGTTQYF. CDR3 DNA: TGTGCCAGCAGCCGACGGGAGGGGGGGGGCGGAACTACGCAGTATTTT.

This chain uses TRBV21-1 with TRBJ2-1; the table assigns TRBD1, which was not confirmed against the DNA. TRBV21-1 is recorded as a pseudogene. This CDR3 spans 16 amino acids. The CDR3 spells CASRKPGTVGGGEQFF. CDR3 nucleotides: TGTGCCAGCCGTAAACCCGGGACAGTGGGGGGAGGTGAGCAGTTCTTC.

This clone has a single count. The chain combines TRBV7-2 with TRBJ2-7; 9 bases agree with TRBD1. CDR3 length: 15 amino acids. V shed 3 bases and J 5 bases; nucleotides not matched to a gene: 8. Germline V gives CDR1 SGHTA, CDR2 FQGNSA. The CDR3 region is CASSLGPGQGNEQYF. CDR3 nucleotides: TGTGCCAGCAGCTTGGGACCGGGACAGGGTAACGAGCAGTACTTC.

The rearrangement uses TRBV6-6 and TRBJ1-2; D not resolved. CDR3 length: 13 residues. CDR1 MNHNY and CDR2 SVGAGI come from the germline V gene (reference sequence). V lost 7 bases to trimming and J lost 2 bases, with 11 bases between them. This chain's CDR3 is CASIQDNNYGYTF. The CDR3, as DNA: TGTGCCAGCATTCAAGACAACAACTATGGCTACACCTTC.

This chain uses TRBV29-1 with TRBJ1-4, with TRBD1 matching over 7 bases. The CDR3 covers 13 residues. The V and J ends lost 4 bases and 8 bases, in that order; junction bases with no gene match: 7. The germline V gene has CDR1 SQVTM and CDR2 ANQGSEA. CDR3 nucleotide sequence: TGCAGCGTTGGCGAGGGGGCAAGGGAAAAACTGTTTTTT. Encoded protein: CSVGEGAREKLFF.

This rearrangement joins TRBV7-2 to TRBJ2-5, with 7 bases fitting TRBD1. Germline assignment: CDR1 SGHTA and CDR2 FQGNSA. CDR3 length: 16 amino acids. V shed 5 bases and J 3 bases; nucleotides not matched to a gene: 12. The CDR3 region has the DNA TGTGCCAGCAGCGTTAGAAGCCCAGGGGGAGAAGAGACCCAGTACTTC. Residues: CASSVRSPGGEETQYF.

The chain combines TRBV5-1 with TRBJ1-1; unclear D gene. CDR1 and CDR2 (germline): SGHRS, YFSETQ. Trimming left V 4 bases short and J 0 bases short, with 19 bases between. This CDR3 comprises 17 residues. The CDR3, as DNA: TGCGCCAGCAGCCGCGATGCTGGGGTCGGGATGAACACTGAAGCTTTCTTT. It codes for CASSRDAGVGMNTEAFF.

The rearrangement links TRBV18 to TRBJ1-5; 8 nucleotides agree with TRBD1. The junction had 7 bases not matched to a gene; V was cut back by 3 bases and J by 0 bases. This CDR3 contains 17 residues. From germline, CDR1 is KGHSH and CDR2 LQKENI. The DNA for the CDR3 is TGTGCCAGCTCACCTGGTCGGACAGGGCTTAGCAATCAGCCCCAGCATTTT. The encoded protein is CASSPGRTGLSNQPQHF.